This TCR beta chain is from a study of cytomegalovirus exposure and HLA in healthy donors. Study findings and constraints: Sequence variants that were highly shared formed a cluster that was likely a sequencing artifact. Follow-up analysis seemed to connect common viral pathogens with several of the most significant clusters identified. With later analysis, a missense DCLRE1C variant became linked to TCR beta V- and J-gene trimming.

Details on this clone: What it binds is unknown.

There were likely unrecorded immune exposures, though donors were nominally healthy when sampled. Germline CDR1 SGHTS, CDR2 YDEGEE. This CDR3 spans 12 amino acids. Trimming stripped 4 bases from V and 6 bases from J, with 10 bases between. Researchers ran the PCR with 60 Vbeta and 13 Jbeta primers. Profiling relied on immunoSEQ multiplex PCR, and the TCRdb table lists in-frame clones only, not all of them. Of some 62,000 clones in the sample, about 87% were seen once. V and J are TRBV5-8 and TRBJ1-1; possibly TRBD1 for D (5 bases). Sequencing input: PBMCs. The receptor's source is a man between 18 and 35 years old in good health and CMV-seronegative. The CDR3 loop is CASSRQYAEAFF. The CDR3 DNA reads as TGTGCCAGCAGCCGACAGTACGCTGAAGCTTTCTTT.